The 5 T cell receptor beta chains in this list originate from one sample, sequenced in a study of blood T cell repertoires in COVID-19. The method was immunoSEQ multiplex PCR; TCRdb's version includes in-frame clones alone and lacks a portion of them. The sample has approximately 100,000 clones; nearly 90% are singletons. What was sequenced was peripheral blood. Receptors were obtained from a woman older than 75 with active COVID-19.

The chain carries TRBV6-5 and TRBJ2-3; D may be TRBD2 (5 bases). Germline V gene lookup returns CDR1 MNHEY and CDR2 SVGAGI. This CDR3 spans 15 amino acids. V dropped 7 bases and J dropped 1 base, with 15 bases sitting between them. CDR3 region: CASTLRGSRTDTQYF. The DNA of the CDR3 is TGTGCCAGCACCCTTCGGGGAAGCCGCACAGATACGCAGTATTTT.

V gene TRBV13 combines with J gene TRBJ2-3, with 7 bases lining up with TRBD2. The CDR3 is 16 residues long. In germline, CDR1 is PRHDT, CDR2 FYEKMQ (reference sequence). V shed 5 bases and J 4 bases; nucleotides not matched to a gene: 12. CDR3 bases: TGTGCCAGCAGCCCACGAGCTAGCGGAGGGTCAGATACGCAGTATTTT. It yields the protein CASSPRASGGSDTQYF.

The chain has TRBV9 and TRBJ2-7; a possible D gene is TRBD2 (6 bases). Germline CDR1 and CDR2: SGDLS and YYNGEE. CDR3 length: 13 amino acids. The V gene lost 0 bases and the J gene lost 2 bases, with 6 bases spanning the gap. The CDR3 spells CASSVAGAYEQYF. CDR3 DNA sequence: TGTGCCAGCAGCGTAGCGGGGGCCTACGAGCAGTACTTC.

The chain's CDR3 is CASSSFAILAGGGANVLTF. CDR3 DNA: TGCGCCAGCAGCTCCTTTGCTATATTAGCGGGGGGCGGGGCCAACGTCCTGACTTTC. V usage is TRBV4-3 and J usage is TRBJ2-6, with 10 bases identical to TRBD2. Germline CDR1 and CDR2: LGHNA and YSLEER. V lost 5 bases, J lost 4 bases, and 14 bases stayed unmatched. The CDR3 contains 19 residues.

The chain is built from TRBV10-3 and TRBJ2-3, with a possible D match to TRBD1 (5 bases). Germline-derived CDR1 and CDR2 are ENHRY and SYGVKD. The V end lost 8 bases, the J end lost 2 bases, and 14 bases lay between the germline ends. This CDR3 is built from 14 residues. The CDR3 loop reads CAIGTGDPTDTQYF. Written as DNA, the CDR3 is TGTGCCATCGGCACAGGAGACCCCACAGATACGCAGTATTTT.